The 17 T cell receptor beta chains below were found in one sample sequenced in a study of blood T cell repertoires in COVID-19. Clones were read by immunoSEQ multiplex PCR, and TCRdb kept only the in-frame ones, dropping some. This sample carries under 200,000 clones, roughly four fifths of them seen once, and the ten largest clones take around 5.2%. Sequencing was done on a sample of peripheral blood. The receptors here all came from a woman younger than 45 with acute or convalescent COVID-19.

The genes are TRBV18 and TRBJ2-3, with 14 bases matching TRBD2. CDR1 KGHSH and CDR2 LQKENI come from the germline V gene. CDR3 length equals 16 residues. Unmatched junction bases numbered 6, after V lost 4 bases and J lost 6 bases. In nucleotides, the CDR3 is TGTGCCAGCTCACTGGGACTAGCGGGGGTACGTGATACGCAGTATTTT. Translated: CASSLGLAGVRDTQYF.

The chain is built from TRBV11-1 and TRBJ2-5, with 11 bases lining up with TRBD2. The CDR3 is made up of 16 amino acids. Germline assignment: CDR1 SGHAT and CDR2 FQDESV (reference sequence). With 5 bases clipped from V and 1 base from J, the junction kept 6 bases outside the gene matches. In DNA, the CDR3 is TGTGCCAGCAGCCTTTACCTAGCGGGGGGCCAAGAGACCCAGTACTTC. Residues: CASSLYLAGGQETQYF.

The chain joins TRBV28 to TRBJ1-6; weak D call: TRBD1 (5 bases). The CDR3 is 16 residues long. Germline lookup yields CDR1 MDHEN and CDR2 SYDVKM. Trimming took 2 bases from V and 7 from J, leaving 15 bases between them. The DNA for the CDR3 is TGTGCCAGCAGTTTAACGGGTCAGGGTGGGAATTCACCCCTCCACTTT. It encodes CASSLTGQGGNSPLHF. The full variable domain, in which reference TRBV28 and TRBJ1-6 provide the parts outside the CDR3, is DVKVTQSSRYLVKRTGEKVFLECVQDMDHENMFWYRQDPGLGLRLIYFSYDVKMKEKGDIPEGYSVSREKKERFSLILESASTNQTSMYLCASSLTGQGGNSPLHFGNGTRLTVT.

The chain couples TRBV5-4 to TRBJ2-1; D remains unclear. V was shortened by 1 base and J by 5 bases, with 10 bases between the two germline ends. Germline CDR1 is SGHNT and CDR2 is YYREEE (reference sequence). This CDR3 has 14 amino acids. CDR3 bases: TGTGCCAGCAGCTTGCGGTGGGCCCACAATGAGCAGTTCTTC. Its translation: CASSLRWAHNEQFF.

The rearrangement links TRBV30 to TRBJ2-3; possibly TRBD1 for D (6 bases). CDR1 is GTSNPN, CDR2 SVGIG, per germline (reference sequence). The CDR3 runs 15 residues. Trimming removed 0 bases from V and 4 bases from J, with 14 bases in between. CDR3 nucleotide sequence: TGTGCCTGGAGTGTAGGGGGTGGGACCGCAGATACGCAGTATTTT. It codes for CAWSVGGGTADTQYF.

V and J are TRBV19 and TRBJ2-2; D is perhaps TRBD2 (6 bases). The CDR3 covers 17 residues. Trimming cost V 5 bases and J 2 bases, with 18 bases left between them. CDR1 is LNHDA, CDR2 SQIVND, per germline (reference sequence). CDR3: CASSANLLAVNTGELFF. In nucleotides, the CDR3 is TGTGCCAGTAGTGCGAATCTTTTAGCGGTTAACACCGGGGAGCTGTTTTTT.

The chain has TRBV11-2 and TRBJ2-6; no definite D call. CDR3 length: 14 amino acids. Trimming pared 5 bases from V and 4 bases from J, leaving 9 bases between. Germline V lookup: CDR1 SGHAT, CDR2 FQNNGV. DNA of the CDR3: TGTGCCAGCAGCGCCGTGCGGGGGGCCAACGTCCTGACTTTC. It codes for CASSAVRGANVLTF.

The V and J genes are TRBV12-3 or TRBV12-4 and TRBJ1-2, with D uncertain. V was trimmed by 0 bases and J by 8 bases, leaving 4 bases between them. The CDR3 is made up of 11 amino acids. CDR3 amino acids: CASSLARGYTF. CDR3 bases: TGTGCCAGCAGTTTAGCGCGGGGCTACACCTTC.

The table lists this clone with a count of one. The CDR3 coding sequence is TGTGCCAGCAGTAGCCGGGACAGGAACAATTCACCCCTCCACTTT. The encoded protein is CASSSRDRNNSPLHF. This chain uses TRBV25-1 with TRBJ1-6; the match to TRBD1 covers 8 bases. V shed 5 bases, J shed 7 bases, and the junction held 7 bases outside the gene matches. The CDR3 runs 15 residues. Germline lookup yields CDR1 MGHDK and CDR2 SYGVNS.

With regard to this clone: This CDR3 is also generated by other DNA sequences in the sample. This CDR3 is CASSFGQGYGYTF. Written as DNA, the CDR3 is TGTGCCAGCAGTTTTGGACAGGGCTATGGCTACACCTTC. This rearrangement joins TRBV28 to TRBJ1-2; 8 nucleotides agree with TRBD1. The CDR3 covers 13 residues. V lost 3 bases to trimming and J lost 4 bases; unmatched junction nucleotides: 1. Germline lookup yields CDR1 MDHEN and CDR2 SYDVKM.

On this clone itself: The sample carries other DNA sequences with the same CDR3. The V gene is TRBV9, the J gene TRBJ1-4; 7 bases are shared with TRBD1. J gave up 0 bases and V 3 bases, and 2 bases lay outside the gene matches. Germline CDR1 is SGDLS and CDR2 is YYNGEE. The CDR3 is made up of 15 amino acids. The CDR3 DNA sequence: TGTGCCAGCAGCGCAGGACAGGCAACTAATGAAAAACTGTTTTTT. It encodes CASSAGQATNEKLFF.

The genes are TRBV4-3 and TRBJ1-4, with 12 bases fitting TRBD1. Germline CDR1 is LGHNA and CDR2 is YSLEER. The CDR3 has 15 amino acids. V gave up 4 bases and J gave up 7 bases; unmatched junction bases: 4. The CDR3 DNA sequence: TGCGCCAGCAGCCGGGACAGGGGGCGGCTTGAAAAACTGTTTTTT. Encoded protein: CASSRDRGRLEKLFF.

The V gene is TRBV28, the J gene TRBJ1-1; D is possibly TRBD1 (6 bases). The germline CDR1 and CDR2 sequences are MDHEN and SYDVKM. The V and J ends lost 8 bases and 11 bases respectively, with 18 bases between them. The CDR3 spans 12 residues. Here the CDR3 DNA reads TGTGCCAGCGGCCAGGGGAGAACAGGGGCTTTCTTT. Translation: CASGQGRTGAFF.

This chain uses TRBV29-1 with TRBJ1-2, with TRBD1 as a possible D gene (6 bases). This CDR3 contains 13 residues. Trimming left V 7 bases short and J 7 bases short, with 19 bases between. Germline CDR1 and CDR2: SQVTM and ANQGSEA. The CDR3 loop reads CSALGAGKSGYTF. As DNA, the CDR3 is TGCAGCGCCTTGGGGGCAGGGAAGAGTGGCTACACCTTC. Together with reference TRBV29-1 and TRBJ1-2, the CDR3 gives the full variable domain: SAVISQKPSRDICQRGTSLTIQCQVDSQVTMMFWYRQQPGQSLTLIATANQGSEATYESGFVIDKFPISRPNLTFSTLTVSNMSPEDSSIYLCSALGAGKSGYTFGSGTRLTVV.

The CDR3 DNA follows: TGTGCCACTCAACTTCCAGGGGGCGAAAATCAGCCCCAGCATTTT. This translates into CATQLPGGENQPQHF. The chain carries TRBV28 and TRBJ1-5; TRBD1 aligns across 8 bases. Looked up from germline, CDR1 is MDHEN and CDR2 is SYDVKM. The CDR3 extends over 15 amino acids. Losses at the gene ends were 10 bases for V and 4 bases for J; bases not matched to a gene: 12.

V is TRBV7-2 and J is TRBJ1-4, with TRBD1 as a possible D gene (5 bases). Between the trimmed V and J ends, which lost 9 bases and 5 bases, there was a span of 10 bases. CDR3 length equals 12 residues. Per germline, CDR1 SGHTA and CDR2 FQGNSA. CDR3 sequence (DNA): TGTGCCAGTGCAGGGTGGAATGAAAAACTGTTTTTT. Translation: CASAGWNEKLFF.

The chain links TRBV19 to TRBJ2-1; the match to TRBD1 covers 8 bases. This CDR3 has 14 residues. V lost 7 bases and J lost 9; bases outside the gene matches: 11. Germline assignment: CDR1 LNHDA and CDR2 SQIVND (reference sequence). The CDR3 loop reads CASTLRTGWGEQFF. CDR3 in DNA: TGTGCCAGTACCCTGCGGACAGGGTGGGGTGAGCAGTTCTTC.